Given below is one TCR beta chain in context. No antigen is known for it. Germline CDR1 reads LGHDT; CDR2 reads YNNKEL (reference sequence). Trimming took off 0 bases at V and 5 bases at J, with 7 bases between the two ends. This CDR3 spans 13 amino acids. Sequencing was performed with immunoSEQ multiplex PCR; in TCRdb, only in-frame clones are kept and a portion is missing. The sample shows about 170,000 clones, 80% to 95% of them seen only once. The sample originates from a study of T cell responses to AZD1222 COVID-19 vaccine. Regarding the study as a whole: Spike-spanning, vaccine-associated CD4 TCRs were dominant at 160-218 and 743-854. All repertoire sampling was performed exclusively after the peak T cell response. Recipients of AZD1222 seropositive at baseline numbered only 6 or 7.

This sequence was found in an adult in good health. The source was peripheral blood, collected on day 0 of AZD1222 vaccination. This chain connects TRBV3-1 (or the pseudogene TRBV3-2) to TRBJ1-1, with D unresolved. CDR3 in amino acids: CASSQEARTEAFF. CDR3 nucleotides: TGTGCCAGCAGCCAAGAGGCACGAACTGAAGCTTTCTTT.